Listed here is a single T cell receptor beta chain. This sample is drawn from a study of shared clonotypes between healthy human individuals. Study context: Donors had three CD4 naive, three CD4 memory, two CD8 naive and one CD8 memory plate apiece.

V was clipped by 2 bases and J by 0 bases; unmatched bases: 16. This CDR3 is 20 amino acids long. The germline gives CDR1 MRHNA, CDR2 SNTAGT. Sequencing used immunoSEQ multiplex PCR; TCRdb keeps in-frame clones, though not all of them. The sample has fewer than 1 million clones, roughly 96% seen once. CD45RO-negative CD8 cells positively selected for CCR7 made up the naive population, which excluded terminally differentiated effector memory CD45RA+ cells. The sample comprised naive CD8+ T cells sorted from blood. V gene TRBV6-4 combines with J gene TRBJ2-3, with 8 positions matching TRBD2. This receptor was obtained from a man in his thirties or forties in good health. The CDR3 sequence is CASSDQNHRRTSWSTDTQYF. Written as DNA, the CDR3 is TGTGCCAGCAGTGACCAAAATCACAGGAGGACTAGCTGGAGCACAGATACGCAGTATTTT.